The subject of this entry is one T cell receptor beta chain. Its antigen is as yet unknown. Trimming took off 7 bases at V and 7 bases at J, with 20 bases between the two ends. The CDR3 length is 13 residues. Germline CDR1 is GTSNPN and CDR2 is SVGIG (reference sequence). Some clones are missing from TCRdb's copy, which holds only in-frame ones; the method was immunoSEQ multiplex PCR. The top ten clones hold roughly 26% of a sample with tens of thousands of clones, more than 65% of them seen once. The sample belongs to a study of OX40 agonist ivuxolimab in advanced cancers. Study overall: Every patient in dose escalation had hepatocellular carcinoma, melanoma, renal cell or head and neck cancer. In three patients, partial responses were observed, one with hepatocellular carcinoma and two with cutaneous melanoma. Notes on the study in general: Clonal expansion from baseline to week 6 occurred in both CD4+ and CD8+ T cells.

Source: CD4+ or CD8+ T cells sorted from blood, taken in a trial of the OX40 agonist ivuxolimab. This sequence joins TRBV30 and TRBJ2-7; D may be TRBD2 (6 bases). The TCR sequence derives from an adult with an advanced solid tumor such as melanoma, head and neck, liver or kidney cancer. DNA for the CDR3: TGTGCCTTCCATCGGATTAGACTAGGGGAGCAGTACTTC. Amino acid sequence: CAFHRIRLGEQYF.